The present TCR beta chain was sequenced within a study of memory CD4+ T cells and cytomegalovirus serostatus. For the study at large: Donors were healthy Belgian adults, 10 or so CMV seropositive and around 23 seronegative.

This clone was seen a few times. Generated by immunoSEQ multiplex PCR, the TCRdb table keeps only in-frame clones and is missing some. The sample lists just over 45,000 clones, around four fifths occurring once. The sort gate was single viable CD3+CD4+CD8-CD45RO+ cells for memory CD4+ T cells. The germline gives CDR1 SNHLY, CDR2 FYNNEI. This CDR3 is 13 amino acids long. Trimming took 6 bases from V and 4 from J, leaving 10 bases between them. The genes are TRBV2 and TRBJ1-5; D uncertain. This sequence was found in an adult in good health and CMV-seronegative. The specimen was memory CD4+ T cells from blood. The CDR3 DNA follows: TGTGCCAGCAGCCACGACGGGAATCAGCCCCAGCATTTT. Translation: CASSHDGNQPQHF.